The sequence of this TCR beta chain was determined in a study of molecular identifiers for immune sequencing clone quantification. This clonotype was counted ten times or more. Using its own MiXCR run on the PCR reads, TCRdb lists one record per CDR3 protein. The data contain around 40,000 distinct CDR3 sequences, under 25% of them singletons. The V end was cut by 1 base, the J end by 4 bases, with 16 bases between. This CDR3 has 16 amino acids. CDR1 is MGHRA and CDR2 is YSYEKL in the germline V gene. The chain is built from TRBV4-1 and TRBJ2-5, with unresolved D. The sequence was collected from a human donor in good health. Some libraries in this study had Jurkat cell RNA spiked in. Sequenced sample: naive CD8+ T cells from blood, with Jurkat cell RNA spiked in. Documented subset: FACS-sorted CD8+CD4-CCR7+CD45RA+ naive T cells. In nucleotides, the CDR3 is TGCGCCAGCAGCCAAGGAGGTGTGTTAGGCCGAGAGACCCAGTACTTC. As protein: CASSQGGVLGRETQYF.